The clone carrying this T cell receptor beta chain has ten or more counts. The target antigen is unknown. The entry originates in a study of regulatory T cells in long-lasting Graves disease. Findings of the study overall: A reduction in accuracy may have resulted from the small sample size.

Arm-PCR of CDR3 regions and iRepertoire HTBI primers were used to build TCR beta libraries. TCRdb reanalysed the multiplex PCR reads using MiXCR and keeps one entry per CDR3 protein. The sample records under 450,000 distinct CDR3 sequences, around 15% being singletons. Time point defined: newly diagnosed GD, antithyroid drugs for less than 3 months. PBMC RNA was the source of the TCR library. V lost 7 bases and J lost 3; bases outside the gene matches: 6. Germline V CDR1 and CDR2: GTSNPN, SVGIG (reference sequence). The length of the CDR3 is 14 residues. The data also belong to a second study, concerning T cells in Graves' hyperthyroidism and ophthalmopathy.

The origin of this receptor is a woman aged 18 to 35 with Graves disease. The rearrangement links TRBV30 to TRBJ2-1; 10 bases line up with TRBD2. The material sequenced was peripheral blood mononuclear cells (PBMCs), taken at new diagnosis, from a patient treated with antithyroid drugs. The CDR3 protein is CASVAGGLYNEQFF. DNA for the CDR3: TGTGCCTCGGTAGCGGGAGGTCTCTACAATGAGCAGTTCTTC. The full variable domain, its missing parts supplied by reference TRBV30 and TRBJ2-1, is SQTIHQWPATLVQPVGSPLSLECTVEGTSNPNLYWYRQAAGRGLQLLFYSVGIGQISSEVPQNLSASRPQDRQFILSSKKLLLSDSGFYLCASVAGGLYNEQFFGPGTRLTVL.